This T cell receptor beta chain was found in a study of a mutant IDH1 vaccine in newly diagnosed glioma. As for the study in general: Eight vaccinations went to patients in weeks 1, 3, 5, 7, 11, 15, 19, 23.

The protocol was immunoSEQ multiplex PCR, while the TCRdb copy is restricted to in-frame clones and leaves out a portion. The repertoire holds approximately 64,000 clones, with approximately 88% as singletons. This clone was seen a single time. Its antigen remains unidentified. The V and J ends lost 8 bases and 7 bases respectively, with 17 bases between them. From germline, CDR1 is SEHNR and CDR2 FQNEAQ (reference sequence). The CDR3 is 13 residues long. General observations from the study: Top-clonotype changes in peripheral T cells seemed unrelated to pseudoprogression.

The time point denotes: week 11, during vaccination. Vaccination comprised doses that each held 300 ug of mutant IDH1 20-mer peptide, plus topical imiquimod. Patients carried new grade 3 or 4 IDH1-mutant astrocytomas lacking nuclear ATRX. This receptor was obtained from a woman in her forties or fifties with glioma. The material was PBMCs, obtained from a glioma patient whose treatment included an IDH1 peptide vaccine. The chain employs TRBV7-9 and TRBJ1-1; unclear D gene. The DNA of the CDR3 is TGTGCCAGCCAGGCGGCGGTCGTAGGTGAAGCTTTCTTT. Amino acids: CASQAAVVGEAFF.